These T cell receptor beta chains were read from a single sample in a study of somatic mutations in cytotoxic T cells in rheumatoid arthritis. Sequenced by immunoSEQ multiplex PCR; TCRdb stores in-frame clones only, minus some. The data show roughly 11,000 clones, under 80% seen once. What was sequenced was CD8+ T cells sorted from blood. These receptors originate from a man between 65 and 85 years old in good health. Each CDR3 is given with its conserved first and last residue. Each record gives: clone size, V gene, D gene, J gene, CDR3 DNA, CDR3 protein. A D gene is named only where the DNA matches it firmly. Some rows have no size entry. The others give once, few or many, or a class for an expanded clone.

abundance: .
v_gene: TRBV4-1
d_gene: .
j_gene: TRBJ2-7
CDR3nt: TGCGCCAGCAGCCAAGAGTCCCAGCGGAGAGCCTACGAGCAGTACTTC
CDR3aa: CASSQESQRRAYEQYF

abundance: .
v_gene: TRBV6-4
d_gene: .
j_gene: TRBJ1-1
CDR3nt: TGTGCCAGCATGATAGATGCAGAGAACACTGAAGCTTTCTTT
CDR3aa: CASMIDAENTEAFF

abundance: .
v_gene: TRBV9
d_gene: .
j_gene: TRBJ2-7
CDR3nt: TGTGCCAGCAGCGGATATCAGGGCTACGAGCAGTACTTC
CDR3aa: CASSGYQGYEQYF

abundance: .
v_gene: TRBV5-1
d_gene: .
j_gene: TRBJ2-1
CDR3nt: TGCGCCAGCAGCTTGAAAGGGGTAAACAATTGGAATGAGCAGTTCTTC
CDR3aa: CASSLKGVNNWNEQFF

abundance: once
v_gene: TRBV28
d_gene: .
j_gene: TRBJ1-6
CDR3nt: TGTGCCAGCACCTCTGATTGGGACAATAATTCACCCCTCCACTTT
CDR3aa: CASTSDWDNNSPLHF

abundance: .
v_gene: TRBV5-4
d_gene: TRBD1
j_gene: TRBJ2-2
CDR3nt: TGTGCCAGCAGCATGGGACAGGGGAACACCGGGGAGCTGTTTTTT
CDR3aa: CASSMGQGNTGELFF

abundance: few
v_gene: TRBV28
d_gene: .
j_gene: TRBJ1-5
CDR3nt: TGTGCCAGCAGACCGAACCTGGGGGGCAATCAGCCCCAGCATTTT
CDR3aa: CASRPNLGGNQPQHF

abundance: .
v_gene: TRBV27
d_gene: TRBD2
j_gene: TRBJ2-1
CDR3nt: TGTGCCAGCAGTTTAGCGGGAGGAGTCGACAATGAGCAGTTCTTC
CDR3aa: CASSLAGGVDNEQFF

abundance: .
v_gene: TRBV29-1
d_gene: TRBD1
j_gene: TRBJ2-6
CDR3nt: TGCAGCGTTGAATGGGGACAGGGACTAAATGGGGCCAACGTCCTGACTTTC
CDR3aa: CSVEWGQGLNGANVLTF

abundance: .
v_gene: TRBV25-1
d_gene: .
j_gene: TRBJ1-1
CDR3nt: TGTGCCAGCAGTGAACGGTCCTGGGGGAATTCGGCTGAAGCTTTCTTT
CDR3aa: CASSERSWGNSAEAFF

abundance: few
v_gene: TRBV9
d_gene: .
j_gene: TRBJ1-1
CDR3nt: TGTGCCAGCAGCGTAGAGGTCTGGGCCACTGAAGCTTTCTTT
CDR3aa: CASSVEVWATEAFF

abundance: .
v_gene: TRBV29-1
d_gene: .
j_gene: TRBJ2-1
CDR3nt: TGCAGCGTTGAAGGTCAGGACGGGAATGAGCAGTTCTTC
CDR3aa: CSVEGQDGNEQFF

abundance: .
v_gene: TRBV7-6
d_gene: .
j_gene: TRBJ1-1
CDR3nt: TGTGCCAGCAGCCTCCGACGGAACACTGAAGCTTTCTTT
CDR3aa: CASSLRRNTEAFF

abundance: .
v_gene: TRBV28
d_gene: .
j_gene: TRBJ1-5
CDR3nt: TGTGCCAGCAGTCCCCCAGGGGATCAGCCCCAGCATTTT
CDR3aa: CASSPPGDQPQHF

abundance: .
v_gene: TRBV14
d_gene: .
j_gene: TRBJ1-2
CDR3nt: TGTGCCAGCAGCCGCGGGGGGGGCTACACCTTC
CDR3aa: CASSRGGGYTF

abundance: .
v_gene: TRBV15
d_gene: TRBD2
j_gene: TRBJ2-3
CDR3nt: TGTGCCACCAGCGTCGGGACTAGCCCCACAGATACGCAGTATTTT
CDR3aa: CATSVGTSPTDTQYF

abundance: .
v_gene: TRBV4-1
d_gene: .
j_gene: TRBJ1-1
CDR3nt: TGCGCCAGCAGCCAAGAAAGTTGGCAGGAGAACACTGAAGCTTTCTTT
CDR3aa: CASSQESWQENTEAFF

abundance: .
v_gene: TRBV28
d_gene: TRBD2
j_gene: TRBJ2-1
CDR3nt: TGTGCCAGCAGTTTATCCCCCTTAATAGCGGGGTATTACAATGAGCAGTTCTTC
CDR3aa: CASSLSPLIAGYYNEQFF

abundance: .
v_gene: TRBV7-6
d_gene: TRBD1
j_gene: TRBJ1-5
CDR3nt: TGTGCCAGCAGACGGGGGACAGGGGTCAGTCAGCCCCAGCATTTT
CDR3aa: CASRRGTGVSQPQHF

abundance: .
v_gene: TRBV28
d_gene: .
j_gene: TRBJ2-3
CDR3nt: TGTGCCAGCAACATCGCGGGGGCCATTAGCACAGATACGCAGTATTTT
CDR3aa: CASNIAGAISTDTQYF

abundance: .
v_gene: TRBV7-2
d_gene: TRBD1
j_gene: TRBJ2-7
CDR3nt: TGTGCCAGCAGCCGTTCGACAGGGGAATGGGAGCAGTACTTC
CDR3aa: CASSRSTGEWEQYF

abundance: .
v_gene: TRBV9
d_gene: TRBD1
j_gene: TRBJ2-7
CDR3nt: TGTGCCAGCAGCGTAGGACAGGGGGCCTACGAGCAGTACTTC
CDR3aa: CASSVGQGAYEQYF